Here is one T cell receptor (beta chain) with its context. No antigen is known for it. The data stem from a study of cytomegalovirus exposure and HLA in healthy donors. Whole-study findings and limits: Subsequent analysis showed first-cohort TCR clusters tending to co-occur in some 110 validation repertoires.

Germline V gives CDR1 SGHAT, CDR2 FQNNGV. The CDR3 totals 18 residues. Deletions cut 3 bases from V and 6 bases from J, with 24 bases between. Repertoires were generated with immunoSEQ multiplex PCR, while TCRdb's copy carries only in-frame clones and drops some. Altogether 50,000 to 65,000 clones are present, roughly 95% being singletons, with the ten largest covering 0.95% to 1.5%. What was sequenced was PBMCs. V usage is TRBV11-2 and J usage is TRBJ2-1; D perhaps matches TRBD2 (5 bases). The sequence was collected from a woman between 18 and 30 years old in good health and CMV-seronegative. The DNA of the CDR3 is TGTGCCAGCAGCTTTCTCACCACCCACCCGGACTTCCCCAATGAGCAGTTCTTC. It translates to CASSFLTTHPDFPNEQFF.